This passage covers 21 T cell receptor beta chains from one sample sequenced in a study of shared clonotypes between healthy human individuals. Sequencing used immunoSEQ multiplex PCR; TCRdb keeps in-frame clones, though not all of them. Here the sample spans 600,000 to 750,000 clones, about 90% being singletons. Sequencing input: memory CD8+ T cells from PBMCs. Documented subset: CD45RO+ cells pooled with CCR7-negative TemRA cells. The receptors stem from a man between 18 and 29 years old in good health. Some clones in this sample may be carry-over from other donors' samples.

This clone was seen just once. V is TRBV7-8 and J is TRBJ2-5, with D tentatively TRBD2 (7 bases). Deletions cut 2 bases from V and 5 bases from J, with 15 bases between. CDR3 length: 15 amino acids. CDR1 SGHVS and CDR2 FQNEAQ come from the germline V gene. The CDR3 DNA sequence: TGTGCCAGCAGCTTATTAGGGGGGGTACGCGAGACCCAGTACTTC. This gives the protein CASSLLGGVRETQYF. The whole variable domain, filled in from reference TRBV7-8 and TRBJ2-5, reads GAGVSQSPRYKVAKRGQDVALRCDPISGHVSLFWYQQALGQGPEFLTYFQNEAQLDKSGLPSDRFFAERPEGSVSTLKIQRTQQEDSAVYLCASSLLGGVRETQYFGPGTRLLVL.

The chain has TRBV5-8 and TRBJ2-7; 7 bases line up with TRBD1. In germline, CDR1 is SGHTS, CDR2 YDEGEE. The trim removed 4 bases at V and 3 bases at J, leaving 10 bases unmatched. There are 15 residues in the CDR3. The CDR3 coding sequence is TGTGCCAGCAGCGTACTGACAGGGTCAGACTACGAGCAGTACTTC. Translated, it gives CASSVLTGSDYEQYF.

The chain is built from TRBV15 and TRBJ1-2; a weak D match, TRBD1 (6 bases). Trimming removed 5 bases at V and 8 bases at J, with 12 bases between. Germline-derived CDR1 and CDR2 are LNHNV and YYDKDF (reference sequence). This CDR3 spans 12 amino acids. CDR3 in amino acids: CATSGDIGGYTF. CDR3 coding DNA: TGTGCCACCAGCGGGGACATCGGAGGCTACACCTTC.

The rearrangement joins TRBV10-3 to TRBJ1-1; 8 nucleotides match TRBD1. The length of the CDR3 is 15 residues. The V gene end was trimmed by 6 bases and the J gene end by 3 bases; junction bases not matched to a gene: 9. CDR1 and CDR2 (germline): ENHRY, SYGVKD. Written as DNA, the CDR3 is TGTGCCATCAGAGCCACCACAGGGGGATACACTGAAGCTTTCTTT. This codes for CAIRATTGGYTEAFF.

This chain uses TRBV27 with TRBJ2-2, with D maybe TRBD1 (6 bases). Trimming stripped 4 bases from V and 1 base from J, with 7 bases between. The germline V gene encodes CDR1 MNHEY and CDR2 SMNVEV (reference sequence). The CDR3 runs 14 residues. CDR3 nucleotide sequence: TGTGCCAGCAGTTGGGGACAGAACACCGGGGAGCTGTTTTTT. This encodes CASSWGQNTGELFF.

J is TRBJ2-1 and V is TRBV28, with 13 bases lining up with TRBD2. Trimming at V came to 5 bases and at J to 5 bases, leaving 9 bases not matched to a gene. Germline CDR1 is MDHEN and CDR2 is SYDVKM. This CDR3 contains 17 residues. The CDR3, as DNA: TGTGCCAGCAGTCATCTAAGGACTAGCGGGAGAGACAATGAGCAGTTCTTC. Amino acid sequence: CASSHLRTSGRDNEQFF. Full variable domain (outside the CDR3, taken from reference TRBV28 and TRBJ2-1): DVKVTQSSRYLVKRTGEKVFLECVQDMDHENMFWYRQDPGLGLRLIYFSYDVKMKEKGDIPEGYSVSREKKERFSLILESASTNQTSMYLCASSHLRTSGRDNEQFFGPGTRLTVL.

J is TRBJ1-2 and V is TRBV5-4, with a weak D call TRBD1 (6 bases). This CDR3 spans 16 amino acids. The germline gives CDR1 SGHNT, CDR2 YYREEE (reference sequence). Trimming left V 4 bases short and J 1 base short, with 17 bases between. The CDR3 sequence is CASSPRQVWGNYGYTF. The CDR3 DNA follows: TGTGCCAGCAGCCCACGACAGGTCTGGGGTAACTATGGCTACACCTTC.

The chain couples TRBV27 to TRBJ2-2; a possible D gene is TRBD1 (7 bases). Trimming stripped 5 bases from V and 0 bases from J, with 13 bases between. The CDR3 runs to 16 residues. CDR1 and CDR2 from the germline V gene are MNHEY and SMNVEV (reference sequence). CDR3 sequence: CASSPRDRTNTGELFF. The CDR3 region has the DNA TGTGCCAGCAGTCCGCGGGACAGAACGAACACCGGGGAGCTGTTTTTT.

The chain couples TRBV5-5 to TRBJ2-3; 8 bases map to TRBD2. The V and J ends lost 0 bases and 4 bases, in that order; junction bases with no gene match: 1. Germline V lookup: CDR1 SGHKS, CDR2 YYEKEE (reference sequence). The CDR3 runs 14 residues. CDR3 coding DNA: TGTGCCAGCAGCTTGGCCGGGGGGGCAGATACGCAGTATTTT. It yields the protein CASSLAGGADTQYF.

The CDR3 DNA reads as TGCAGCGTACACGGACTAGCGGGAGAACGGTCCACAAGGAATGAGCAGTTCTTC. It is translated as CSVHGLAGERSTRNEQFF. This chain connects TRBV29-1 to TRBJ2-1; 13 positions match TRBD2. The trim removed 6 bases at V and 7 bases at J, leaving 18 bases unmatched. Germline loops: CDR1 SQVTM, CDR2 ANQGSEA. CDR3 length equals 18 residues.

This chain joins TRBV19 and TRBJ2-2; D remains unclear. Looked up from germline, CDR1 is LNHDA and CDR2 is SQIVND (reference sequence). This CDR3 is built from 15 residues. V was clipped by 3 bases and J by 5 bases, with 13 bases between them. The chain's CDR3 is CASSIDPGLTGELFF. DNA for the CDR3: TGTGCCAGTAGTATTGATCCGGGTTTGACCGGGGAGCTGTTTTTT.

CDR3 in DNA: TGCGCCAGCAGCTTGGCCACAGCAGACTACGAGCAGTACTTC. This sequence encodes CASSLATADYEQYF. The J gene is TRBJ2-7, the V gene TRBV5-1; D uncertain. There are 14 residues in the CDR3. Trimming took off 0 bases at V and 3 bases at J, with 10 bases between the two ends. CDR1 and CDR2 (germline): SGHRS, YFSETQ.

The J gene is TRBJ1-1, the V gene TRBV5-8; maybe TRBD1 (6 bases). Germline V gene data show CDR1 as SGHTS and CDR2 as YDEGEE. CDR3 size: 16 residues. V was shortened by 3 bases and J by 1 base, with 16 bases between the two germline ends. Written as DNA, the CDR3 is TGTGCCAGCAGCTCCGTCAACAGGGAAGCGAACACTGAAGCTTTCTTT. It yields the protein CASSSVNREANTEAFF.

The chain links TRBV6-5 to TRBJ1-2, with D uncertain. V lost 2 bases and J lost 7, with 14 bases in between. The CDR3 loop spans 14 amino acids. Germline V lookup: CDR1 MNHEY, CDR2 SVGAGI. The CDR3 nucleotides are TGTGCCAGCAGTTACGTGGAGGGCCACGGTGGCTACACCTTC. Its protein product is CASSYVEGHGGYTF.

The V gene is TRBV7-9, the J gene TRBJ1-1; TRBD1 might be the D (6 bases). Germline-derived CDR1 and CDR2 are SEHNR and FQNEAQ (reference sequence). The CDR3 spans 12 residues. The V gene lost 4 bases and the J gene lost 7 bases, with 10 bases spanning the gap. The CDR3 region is CASSSGTLEAFF. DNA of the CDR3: TGTGCCAGCAGCTCCGGGACACTTGAAGCTTTCTTT. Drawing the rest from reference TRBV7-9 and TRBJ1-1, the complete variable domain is DTGVSQNPRHKITKRGQNVTFRCDPISEHNRLYWYRQTLGQGPEFLTYFQNEAQLEKSRLLSDRFSAERPKGSFSTLEIQRTEQGDSAMYLCASSSGTLEAFFGQGTRLTVV.

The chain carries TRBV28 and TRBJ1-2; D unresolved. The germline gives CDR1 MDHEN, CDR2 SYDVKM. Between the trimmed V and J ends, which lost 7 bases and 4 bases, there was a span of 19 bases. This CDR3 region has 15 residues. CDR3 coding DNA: TGTGCCAGCAAAACGGGCAGAATCCGGGGCTATGGCTACACCTTC. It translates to CASKTGRIRGYGYTF.

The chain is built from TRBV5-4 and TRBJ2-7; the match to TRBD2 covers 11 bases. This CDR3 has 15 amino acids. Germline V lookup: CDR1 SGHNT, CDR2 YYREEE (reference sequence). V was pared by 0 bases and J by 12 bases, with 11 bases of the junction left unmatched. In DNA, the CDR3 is TGTGCCAGCAGCTTGGTAGCGGGAGGGCCTAGTTTGCTGTACTTC. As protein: CASSLVAGGPSLLYF.

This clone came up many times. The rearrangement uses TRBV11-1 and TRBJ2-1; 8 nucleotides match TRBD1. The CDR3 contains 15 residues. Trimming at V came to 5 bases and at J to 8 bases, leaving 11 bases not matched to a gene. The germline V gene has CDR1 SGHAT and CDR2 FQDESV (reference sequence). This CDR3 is CASSSTDRVVDEQFF. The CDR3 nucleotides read TGTGCCAGCAGCAGTACGGACAGGGTTGTGGATGAGCAGTTCTTC.

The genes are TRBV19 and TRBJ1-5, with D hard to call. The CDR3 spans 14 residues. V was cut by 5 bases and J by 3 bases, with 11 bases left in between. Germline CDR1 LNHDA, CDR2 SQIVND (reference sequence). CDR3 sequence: CASSWAENNQPQHF. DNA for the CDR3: TGTGCCAGTAGTTGGGCAGAGAACAATCAGCCCCAGCATTTT.

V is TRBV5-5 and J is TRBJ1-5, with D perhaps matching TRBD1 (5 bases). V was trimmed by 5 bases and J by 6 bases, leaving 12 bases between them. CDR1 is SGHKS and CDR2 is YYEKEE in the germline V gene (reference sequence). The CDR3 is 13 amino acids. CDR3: CASSRGAVQPQHF. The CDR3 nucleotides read TGTGCCAGCAGTCGAGGGGCGGTTCAGCCCCAGCATTTT. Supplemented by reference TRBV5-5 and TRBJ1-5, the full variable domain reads DAGVTQSPTHLIKTRGQQVTLRCSPISGHKSVSWYQQVLGQGPQFIFQYYEKEERGRGNFPDRFSARQFPNYSSELNVNALLLGDSALYLCASSRGAVQPQHFGDGTRLSIL.

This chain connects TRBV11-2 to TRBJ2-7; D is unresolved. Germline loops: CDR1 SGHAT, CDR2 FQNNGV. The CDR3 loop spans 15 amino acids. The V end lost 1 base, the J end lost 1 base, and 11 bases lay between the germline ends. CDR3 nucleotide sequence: TGTGCCAGCAGCTTAGGTTTTGGCGGATCCTACGAGCAGTACTTC. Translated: CASSLGFGGSYEQYF.